The clone carrying this T cell receptor beta chain was counted ten times or more. As yet, its antigen is unknown. The entry originates in a study of T cells in Graves' hyperthyroidism and ophthalmopathy. Study-wide results and caveats: In the blood, most expanded thyroid clonotypes above 0.001 appeared as well. Ophthalmopathy could be told apart from stable hyperthyroidism with a 13 V-J model.

The length of the CDR3 is 13 residues. Germline V CDR1 and CDR2: SGHRS, YFSETQ. V was clipped by 4 bases and J by 8 bases; unmatched bases: 4. Template material for amplifying TCR beta CDR3 regions consisted of RNA transcripts. Using the HTBI primer set, a first-round RT-PCR was run on the TCR CDR3. A single record per CDR3 protein comes from TCRdb applying MiXCR to the multiplex PCR reads. The sample carries around 350,000 distinct CDR3 sequences, about 15% recorded once. Ophthalmopathy patients had moderate-to-severe active disease, CAS ≥3, NOSPECS ≥4, and disease duration under 3 months. Exclusion of patients followed from uncontrolled infection, other autoimmune disease, pregnancy or lactation.

This receptor was taken from a woman in her twenties or thirties with Graves' ophthalmopathy. This sequence joins TRBV5-1 and TRBJ1-4; 8 positions match TRBD1. The sequenced sample consisted of blood. CDR3 amino acids: CASSMGQVEKLFF. The CDR3 nucleotides read TGCGCCAGCAGCATGGGACAGGTCGAAAAACTGTTTTTT.